This record concerns one TCR beta chain sequence. No antigen is known for it. 60 Vbeta and 13 Jbeta primers were used in PCR. In the authors' methods: Around 76 million unique TCR beta chains, roughly 10 million shared, were counted in a later analysis. Some clones are missing from TCRdb's copy, which holds only in-frame ones; the method was immunoSEQ multiplex PCR. That table is the source of V, J and clone size, and D and trimming were worked out from the DNA. The sample has 95,000 to 100,000 clones; around 80% are singletons. Losses at the gene ends were 0 bases for V and 9 bases for J; bases not matched to a gene: 7. The CDR3 extends over 14 amino acids. The germline V gene encodes CDR1 LNHDA and CDR2 SQIVND (reference sequence). This specimen belongs to a study of cytomegalovirus exposure and HLA in healthy donors. The study's findings and limits: Follow-up analysis later connected one missense variant in DCLRE1C with trimming of TCR beta V- and J-genes. Most of the CMV-associated TCR beta chains (in a later analysis) appeared to be HLA-restricted.

Regarding donors, all were healthy bone marrow donors. This chain links TRBV19 with TRBJ1-1; 7 nucleotides line up with TRBD1. The sample comprised PBMCs. This clonotype was obtained from a human donor in good health. This chain's CDR3 is CASSIDYTDRKAFF. The DNA for the CDR3 is TGTGCCAGTAGTATAGATTACACGGACAGGAAAGCTTTCTTT. The full variable domain, in which reference TRBV19 and TRBJ1-1 provide the parts outside the CDR3, is DGGITQSPKYLFRKEGQNVTLSCEQNLNHDAMYWYRQDPGQGLRLIYYSQIVNDFQKGDIAEGYSVSREKKESFPLTVTSAQKNPTAFYLCASSIDYTDRKAFFGQGTRLTVV.